The entry that follows covers one T cell receptor (beta chain) sequence. The antigen is not known. This record belongs to a study of OX40 agonist ivuxolimab in advanced cancers. Overall study: In this cohort, patients received ivuxolimab, an agonistic anti-OX40 (CD134) antibody. Of mixed ages from about 20 to 80 and averaging roughly 66 years, the group was 65% to 85% male. General study findings and limits: Normalized T-cell clonal expansion was also low in some nonresponders. The specificity for antigen of the expanded peripheral T cells was not determined.

TCRdb's copy holds only in-frame clones and misses some; the assay was immunoSEQ multiplex PCR. Among 66,000 or so clones, 85% were seen once, and the ten largest hold about 4%. This CDR3 is built from 15 residues. Trimming took 3 bases from V and 1 from J; bases not matched to a gene: 5. Germline CDR1 reads SNHLY; CDR2 reads FYNNEI. This sequence was found in an adult with an advanced solid tumor such as melanoma, head and neck, liver or kidney cancer. This rearrangement joins TRBV2 to TRBJ2-7; 8 bases map to TRBD1. The specimen comprised CD4+ or CD8+ T cells sorted from blood, sampled in a trial of the OX40 agonist ivuxolimab. The DNA for the CDR3 is TGTGCCAGCAGTGACAGGACAGGGATTTCCTACGAGCAGTACTTC. It specifies CASSDRTGISYEQYF. The entire variable domain, with the rest obtained from reference TRBV2 and TRBJ2-7, is as follows: EPEVTQTPSHQVTQMGQEVILRCVPISNHLYFYWYRQILGQKVEFLVSFYNNEISEKSEIFDDQFSVERPDGSNFTLKIRSTKLEDSAMYFCASSDRTGISYEQYFGPGTRLTVT.